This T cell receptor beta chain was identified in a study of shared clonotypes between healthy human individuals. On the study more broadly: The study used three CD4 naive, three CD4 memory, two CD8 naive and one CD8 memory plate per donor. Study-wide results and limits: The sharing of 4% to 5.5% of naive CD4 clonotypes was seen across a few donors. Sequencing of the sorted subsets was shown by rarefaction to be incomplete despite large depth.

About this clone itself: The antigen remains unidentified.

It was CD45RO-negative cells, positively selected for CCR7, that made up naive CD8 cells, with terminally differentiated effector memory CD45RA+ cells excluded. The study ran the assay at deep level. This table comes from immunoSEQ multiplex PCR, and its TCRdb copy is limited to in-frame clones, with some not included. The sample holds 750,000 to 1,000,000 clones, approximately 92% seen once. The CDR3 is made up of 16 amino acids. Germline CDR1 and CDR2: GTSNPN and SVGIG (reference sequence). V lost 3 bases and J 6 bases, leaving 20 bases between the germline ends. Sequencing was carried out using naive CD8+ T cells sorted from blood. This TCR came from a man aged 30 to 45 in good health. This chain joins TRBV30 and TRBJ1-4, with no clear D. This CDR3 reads CAWSSFRGQIYEKLFF. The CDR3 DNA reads TGTGCCTGGAGCAGTTTCCGAGGGCAAATTTATGAAAAACTGTTTTTT.